This passage covers 14 T cell receptor beta chains from one sample sequenced in a study of CD4 T cells in relation to SARS-CoV-2 and coronaviruses. The unexposed donors gave CD4+ T cells in about 2011-2018, prior to COVID-19. CD4+ T cells were isolated from the cells after more than nine days of culture. Sequencing was performed with immunoSEQ multiplex PCR; in TCRdb, only in-frame clones are kept and a portion is missing. The sample includes about 20,000 clones, approximately 68% of them seen just once. These TCRs' antigens remain unknown. Sequenced material: CD4+ T cells from PBMCs, cultured in vitro. All receptors come from a human donor in good health.

This clone was counted a few times. V is TRBV4-1 and J is TRBJ1-1; TRBD1 is a possible D gene (6 bases). Germline V gene lookup returns CDR1 MGHRA and CDR2 YSYEKL. The length of the CDR3 is 13 residues. The germline V and J ends were trimmed by 2 bases and 11 bases, with 15 bases remaining between them. CDR3 sequence: CASSQPGRGGAFF. The CDR3, as DNA: TGCGCCAGCAGCCAACCGGGGCGAGGGGGGGCTTTCTTT.

V gene TRBV27 combines with J gene TRBJ2-1; D gene ambiguous. Germline lookup yields CDR1 MNHEY and CDR2 SMNVEV (reference sequence). The CDR3 totals 14 residues. Trimming removed 8 bases at V and 0 bases at J, with 11 bases between. The CDR3 sequence: CASRLRSSYNEQFF. DNA of the CDR3: TGTGCCAGCCGTCTCAGGAGCTCCTACAATGAGCAGTTCTTC.

This chain connects TRBV5-1 to TRBJ2-5, with 8 bases matching TRBD1. J gave up 5 bases and V 3 bases, and 6 bases lay outside the gene matches. CDR3 size: 14 residues. CDR1 and CDR2 (germline): SGHRS, YFSETQ. The CDR3 protein is CASSSTGVGETQYF. CDR3 in DNA: TGCGCCAGCAGCTCGACAGGGGTCGGGGAGACCCAGTACTTC. Full variable domain (outside the CDR3, taken from reference TRBV5-1 and TRBJ2-5): KAGVTQTPRYLIKTRGQQVTLSCSPISGHRSVSWYQQTPGQGLQFLFEYFSETQRNKGNFPGRFSGRQFSNSRSEMNVSTLELGDSALYLCASSSTGVGETQYFGPGTRLLVL.

This clone was counted once. The chain has TRBV7-2 and TRBJ2-1; D is perhaps TRBD2 (5 bases). Germline CDR1 is SGHTA and CDR2 is FQGNSA. CDR3 length: 16 residues. The ends were cut back, 6 bases at V and 9 bases at J, with 24 bases in the middle. The DNA for the CDR3 is TGTGCCAGCAGGACGGGCATGGACGCCGAGGGAAGTGAGCAGTTCTTC. As protein: CASRTGMDAEGSEQFF.

The V gene is TRBV4-2, the J gene TRBJ1-5, with D unclear. The CDR3 is 13 residues long. Trimming removed 1 base from V and 5 bases from J, with 6 bases in between. CDR1 is LGHNA and CDR2 is YNFKEQ in the germline V gene. The CDR3 spells CASSQGRDQPQHF. The DNA of the CDR3 is TGTGCCAGCAGCCAAGGGAGGGATCAGCCCCAGCATTTT.

CDR3 sequence (DNA): TGTGCCAGCAGCCCGACGGAGTTCAATGGCTACACCTTC. Its translation is CASSPTEFNGYTF. This chain joins TRBV3-1 (or the pseudogene TRBV3-2) and TRBJ1-2; D gene unclear. Germline CDR1 and CDR2: LGHDT and YNNKEL (reference sequence). The CDR3 runs to 13 residues. V lost 4 bases and J lost 6, with 12 bases in between.

This clone was recorded only once. The chain uses TRBV18 and TRBJ2-7, with a weak D call TRBD1 (5 bases). V lost 4 bases and J lost 4, with 8 bases in between. CDR1 and CDR2 from the germline V gene are KGHSH and LQKENI. The CDR3 totals 12 residues. The CDR3 protein is CASSQTDYEQYF. The CDR3 nucleotides are TGTGCCAGCTCACAGACAGATTACGAGCAGTACTTC.

CDR3 in amino acids: CASSGRRQGAAEAFF. CDR3 coding DNA: TGCGCCAGCAGTGGGAGAAGACAGGGGGCCGCGGAAGCTTTCTTT. The rearrangement uses TRBV10-2 and TRBJ1-1; TRBD1 matches 10 bases. This CDR3 comprises 15 residues. In germline, CDR1 is WSHSY, CDR2 SAAADI. V dropped 4 bases and J dropped 8; count of bases not matched to a gene: 10.

This chain uses TRBV7-2 with TRBJ2-7; D is possibly TRBD1 or TRBD2 (6 bases each). The CDR3 loop spans 14 amino acids. Germline V CDR1 and CDR2: SGHTA, FQGNSA. V was clipped by 1 base and J by 6 bases, with 13 bases between them. The CDR3 reads CASSLGGAVSEQYF. The CDR3, as DNA: TGTGCCAGCAGCTTAGGGGGGGCCGTCTCCGAGCAGTACTTC. The full variable domain, in which reference TRBV7-2 and TRBJ2-7 provide the parts outside the CDR3, is GAGVSQSPSNKVTEKGKDVELRCDPISGHTALYWYRQSLGQGLEFLIYFQGNSAPDKSGLPSDRFSAERTGGSVSTLTIQRTQQEDSAVYLCASSLGGAVSEQYFGPGTRLTVT.

This clone is labeled as large. V gene TRBV29-1 combines with J gene TRBJ2-3; tentatively, D is TRBD1 or TRBD2 (5 bases each). The CDR3 spans 13 residues. V gave up 6 bases and J gave up 1 base, with 11 bases separating them. Germline-derived CDR1 and CDR2 are SQVTM and ANQGSEA. The CDR3 DNA follows: TGCAGCGTAGGGGTGGGAGGCACAGATACGCAGTATTTT. It specifies CSVGVGGTDTQYF.

V is TRBV10-1 and J is TRBJ2-1; TRBD2 aligns across 10 bases. The trim removed 8 bases at V and 5 bases at J, leaving 12 bases unmatched. The CDR3 runs to 16 residues. Germline CDR1 reads WNHNN; CDR2 reads SYGVQD (reference sequence). The CDR3 nucleotides read TGCGCCAGCTCCTTTGGGGGACTAGCGAGAAACAATGAGCAGTTCTTC. Translating gives CASSFGGLARNNEQFF.

The V and J genes are TRBV19 and TRBJ2-7; D ambiguous. V dropped 4 bases and J dropped 6 bases, with 22 bases sitting between them. Germline V gives CDR1 LNHDA, CDR2 SQIVND (reference sequence). The CDR3 has 16 amino acids. CDR3 nucleotides: TGTGCCAGTAGTAAAGGGCAGTTCCTTCCTCCCTTCGAGCAGTACTTC. Translating gives CASSKGQFLPPFEQYF.

The V call is TRBV6-5, the J call TRBJ2-7; TRBD1 matches 9 bases. CDR3 length equals 15 residues. Unmatched junction bases numbered 11, after V lost 4 bases and J lost 7 bases. CDR1 MNHEY and CDR2 SVGAGI come from the germline V gene. CDR3 loop: CASSSTWDRAGEQYF. The CDR3 DNA sequence: TGTGCCAGCAGTTCCACCTGGGACAGGGCGGGTGAGCAGTACTTC.

The V call is TRBV29-1, the J call TRBJ2-3; D perhaps matches TRBD1 (6 bases). V was trimmed by 2 bases and J by 4 bases, leaving 10 bases between them. The CDR3 is 13 amino acids. CDR1 and CDR2 from the germline V gene are SQVTM and ANQGSEA. CDR3 sequence reads: CSVEIGGADTQYF. In nucleotides, the CDR3 is TGCAGCGTTGAAATTGGGGGCGCAGATACGCAGTATTTT.